This T cell receptor beta chain was recorded in a study of blood T cells in healthy people across ages. Primers used in a second PCR of about 7 to 12 cycles were a sample-barcoded 5' primer and a J-beta primer mix. One entry per CDR3 protein results from TCRdb running MiXCR on the 5' RACE reads. Here the sample spans about 1,800,000 distinct CDR3 sequences, 28% being singletons. The donors, healthy Caucasians from Russia, were aged about 6 to 95. Each donor had 7.5 to 10 milliliters of peripheral blood drawn. In each sample, at least 6 million PBMCs were isolated. The table lists this clonotype with a few counts. The sample comprised blood. The clonotype originates from a woman aged 25 to 39 in good health.

CDR3: CASSLGAGEVTYEQYF. The DNA of the CDR3 is TGTGCCAGCAGCTTGGGAGCGGGAGAGGTCACCTACGAGCAGTACTTC. The V gene is TRBV5-5, the J gene TRBJ2-7, with 8 bases that match TRBD2. The ends lost 0 bases at V and 2 bases at J; junction bases unmatched: 7. The V gene's germline CDR1 is SGHKS and CDR2 YYEKEE (reference sequence). The CDR3 is made up of 16 amino acids.